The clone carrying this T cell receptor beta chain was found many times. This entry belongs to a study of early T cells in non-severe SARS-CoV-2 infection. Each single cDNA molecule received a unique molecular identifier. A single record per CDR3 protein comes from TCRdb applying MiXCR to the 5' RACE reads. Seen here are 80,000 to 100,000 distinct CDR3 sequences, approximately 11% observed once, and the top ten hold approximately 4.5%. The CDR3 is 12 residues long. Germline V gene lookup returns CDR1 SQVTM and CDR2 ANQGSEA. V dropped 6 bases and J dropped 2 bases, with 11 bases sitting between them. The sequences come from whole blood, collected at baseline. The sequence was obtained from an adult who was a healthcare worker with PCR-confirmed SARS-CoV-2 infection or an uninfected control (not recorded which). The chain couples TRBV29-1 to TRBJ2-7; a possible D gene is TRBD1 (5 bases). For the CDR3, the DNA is TGCAGCGTCGGACACCCCGCCTACGAGCAGTACTTC. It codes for CSVGHPAYEQYF.